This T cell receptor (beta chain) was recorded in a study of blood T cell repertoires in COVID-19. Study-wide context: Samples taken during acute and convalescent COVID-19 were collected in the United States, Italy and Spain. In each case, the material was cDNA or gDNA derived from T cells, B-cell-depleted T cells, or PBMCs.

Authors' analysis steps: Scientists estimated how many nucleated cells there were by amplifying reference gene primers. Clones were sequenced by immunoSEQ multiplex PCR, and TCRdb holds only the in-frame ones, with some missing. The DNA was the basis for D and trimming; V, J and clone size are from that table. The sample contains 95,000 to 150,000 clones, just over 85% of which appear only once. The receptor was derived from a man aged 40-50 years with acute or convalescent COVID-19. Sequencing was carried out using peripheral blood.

CDR3 loop: CASSHSGVGQPQHF. Here the CDR3 DNA reads TGCGCCAGCAGCCATTCAGGGGTGGGTCAGCCCCAGCATTTT. The rearrangement links TRBV4-3 to TRBJ1-5, with a possible D match to TRBD1 (6 bases). The CDR3 is made up of 14 amino acids. Germline CDR1 LGHNA, CDR2 YSLEER. Trimming stripped 3 bases from V and 6 bases from J, with 12 bases between.